A single sample gave rise to the 13 T cell receptor beta chains below, sequenced in a study of Ad26.COV2.S vaccination and SARS-CoV-2 variants. Specified treatment: about 20 received Ad26.COV2.S at low or high dose, single or two shots; roughly 5 received placebo; per-sample allocation not given. Specimen acquisition occurred on day 63 following the initial vaccine or placebo injection. Profiling relied on immunoSEQ multiplex PCR, and the TCRdb table lists in-frame clones only, not all of them. In the table there are roughly 700,000 clones, about 90% of which are singletons. Sequencing was performed on peripheral blood, taken in a trial of Ad26.COV2.S vaccine versus placebo. The receptors come from a person between 18 and 65 years old who received the Ad26.COV2.S COVID-19 vaccine or a placebo.

The rearrangement joins TRBV13 to TRBJ2-7; D is uncertain. CDR1 is PRHDT, CDR2 FYEKMQ, per germline (reference sequence). The CDR3 has 13 amino acids. Trimming took off 3 bases at V and 2 bases at J, with 8 bases between the two ends. CDR3 loop: CASSLAMTYEQYF. The DNA for the CDR3 is TGTGCCAGCAGCTTGGCGATGACCTACGAGCAGTACTTC.

The V gene is TRBV6-5, the J gene TRBJ2-2; weak D call: TRBD1 (6 bases). Per the germline V gene, CDR1 is MNHEY and CDR2 is SVGAGI. V was shortened by 0 bases and J by 8 bases, with 16 bases between the two germline ends. The CDR3 runs 16 residues. The CDR3 DNA sequence: TGTGCCAGCAGTTACTCCCCGGACAGACGAAGGGGGGAGCTGTTTTTT. Translating gives CASSYSPDRRRGELFF.

CDR3 nucleotides: TGTGCCAGCATTCCCTCGGGGGCCCCGAACAATGAGCAGTTCTTC. Residues: CASIPSGAPNNEQFF. V usage is TRBV6-5 and J usage is TRBJ2-1, with D perhaps matching TRBD1 or TRBD2 (6 bases each). Looked up from germline, CDR1 is MNHEY and CDR2 is SVGAGI. The CDR3 has 15 amino acids. The V end lost 7 bases, the J end lost 5 bases, and 18 bases lay between the germline ends.

V is TRBV12-3 or TRBV12-4 and J is TRBJ2-1; D perhaps matches TRBD1 (6 bases). This CDR3 has 12 amino acids. With 6 bases removed from V and 7 bases from J, the gap between germline ends came to 10 bases. CDR3 in amino acids: CASRSRGNEQFF. DNA of the CDR3: TGTGCCAGCAGATCTAGGGGGAATGAGCAGTTCTTC.

This chain links TRBV24-1 with TRBJ2-3, with D possibly being TRBD2 (5 bases). This CDR3 is 10 amino acids long. Germline V gives CDR1 KGHDR, CDR2 SFDVKD. V was trimmed by 3 bases and J by 14 bases, leaving 8 bases between them. The CDR3, as DNA: TGTGCCACCAGTGATCCGGACTTGTATTTT. This codes for CATSDPDLYF.

This clone was detected a few times. The chain employs TRBV9 and TRBJ1-5; TRBD1 is a possible D gene (6 bases). CDR3 length equals 14 residues. The germline CDR1 and CDR2 sequences are SGDLS and YYNGEE. With 3 bases removed from V and 3 bases from J, the gap between germline ends came to 10 bases. CDR3 DNA: TGTGCCAGCAGCGCAGGACAGCTCAATCAGCCCCAGCATTTT. As protein: CASSAGQLNQPQHF.

The chain joins TRBV9 to TRBJ1-1; 7 nucleotides align to TRBD1. The trim removed 4 bases at V and 3 bases at J, leaving 9 bases unmatched. The CDR3 has 15 residues. Germline V gene sequence: CDR1 SGDLS, CDR2 YYNGEE. CDR3: CASSFLQGTHTEAFF. The CDR3 coding sequence is TGTGCCAGCAGCTTCCTACAGGGGACGCACACTGAAGCTTTCTTT. Using reference TRBV9 and TRBJ1-1 for the parts outside the CDR3, the full variable domain is DSGVTQTPKHLITATGQRVTLRCSPRSGDLSVYWYQQSLDQGLQFLIQYYNGEERAKGNILERFSAQQFPDLHSELNLSSLELGDSALYFCASSFLQGTHTEAFFGQGTRLTVV.

A remark on this clone: At the DNA level, this CDR3 is encoded by other sequences in the same sample as well. The chain joins TRBV6-2 or TRBV6-3 to TRBJ2-7; either TRBD1 or TRBD2 may supply D (6 bases each). The V end lost 0 bases, the J end lost 4 bases, and 10 bases lay between the germline ends. CDR1 is MNHEY, CDR2 SVGEGT, per germline. This CDR3 region has 14 residues. CDR3 sequence reads: CASSYSGGGYEQYF. The CDR3 bases are TGTGCCAGCAGTTACTCCGGGGGCGGGTACGAGCAGTACTTC.

This chain uses TRBV7-2 with TRBJ2-7; weak D call: TRBD1 (5 bases). Germline assignment: CDR1 SGHTA and CDR2 FQGNSA. Trimming removed 1 base from V and 1 base from J, with 11 bases in between. The CDR3 runs 15 residues. The CDR3 DNA is TGTGCCAGCAGCTTAGAGGGGCTCGGGTCCTACGAGCAGTACTTC. Amino acid sequence: CASSLEGLGSYEQYF.

The chain employs TRBV7-9 and TRBJ2-7, with 10 bases matching TRBD2. Germline V lookup: CDR1 SEHNR, CDR2 FQNEAQ (reference sequence). The CDR3 sequence is 14 residues long. V trimming: 0 bases; J trimming: 10 bases; junction bases outside the gene matches: 6. CDR3 sequence (DNA): TGTGCCAGCAGCTTAGCGCAAAGCGGGAGGGCCCAGTACTTC. As protein: CASSLAQSGRAQYF.

This clone appeared once. This chain uses TRBV6-4 with TRBJ1-1; maybe TRBD1 (6 bases). V lost 5 bases, J lost 6 bases, and 13 bases lay in between. Germline V lookup: CDR1 MRHNA, CDR2 SNTAGT. The CDR3 has 13 amino acids. The CDR3 spells CASSFDRRAEAFF. The CDR3 DNA reads as TGTGCCAGCAGTTTCGACAGGCGGGCTGAAGCTTTCTTT.

This clone was detected once. This chain uses TRBV7-9 with TRBJ2-4, with 8 bases fitting TRBD1. Losses at the gene ends were 3 bases for V and 1 base for J; bases not matched to a gene: 2. This CDR3 is 15 amino acids long. Germline V CDR1 and CDR2: SEHNR, FQNEAQ (reference sequence). In DNA form, the CDR3 reads TGTGCCAGCAGCTTGGGACAGGTGGCCAAAAACATTCAGTACTTC. It is translated as CASSLGQVAKNIQYF.

The sample holds many counts of this clone. V and J are TRBV6-5 and TRBJ1-6; TRBD1 matches at 7 bases. Germline values: CDR1 MNHEY, CDR2 SVGAGI. The ends lost 8 bases at V and 7 bases at J; junction bases unmatched: 11. The CDR3 totals 15 residues. The CDR3 sequence: CASSTRGRKNSPLHF. In nucleotides, the CDR3 is TGTGCCAGCTCAACGAGGGGGCGCAAAAATTCACCCCTCCACTTT.